The source of this T cell receptor beta chain is a study of blood T cell repertoires in COVID-19. Across the study: The United States, Italy and Spain were the sources of the acute and convalescent COVID-19 samples.

The CDR3 is 14 residues long. Germline V CDR1 and CDR2: LGHDT, YNNKEL (reference sequence). V lost 4 bases and J 4 bases, leaving 13 bases between the germline ends. Cohort placement rested on clinical history that participants reported themselves. Using immunoSEQ multiplex PCR, the repertoire was profiled, and TCRdb retains in-frame clones only, with some absent. The data hold over 150,000 clones, with 82% observed a single time. The clonotype was recovered from a man aged 40-55 years who had recovered from COVID-19. The material sequenced was PBMCs or T cells enriched from blood (not recorded which). The chain employs TRBV3-1 (or the pseudogene TRBV3-2) and TRBJ1-1; D ambiguous. The CDR3 reads CASSLADLSTEAFF. For the CDR3, the DNA is TGTGCCAGCAGCCTTGCCGACTTGAGCACTGAAGCTTTCTTT.